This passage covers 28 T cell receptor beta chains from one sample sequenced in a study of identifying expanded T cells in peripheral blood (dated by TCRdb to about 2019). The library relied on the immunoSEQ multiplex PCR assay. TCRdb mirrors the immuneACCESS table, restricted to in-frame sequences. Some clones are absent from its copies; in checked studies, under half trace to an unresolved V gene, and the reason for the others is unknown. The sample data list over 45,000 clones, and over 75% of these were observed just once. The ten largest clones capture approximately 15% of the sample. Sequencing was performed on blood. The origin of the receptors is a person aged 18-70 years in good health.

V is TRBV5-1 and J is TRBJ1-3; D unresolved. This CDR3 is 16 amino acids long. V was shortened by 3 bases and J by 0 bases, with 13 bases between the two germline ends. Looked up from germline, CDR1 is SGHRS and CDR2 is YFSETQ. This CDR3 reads CASSWGGRSSGNTIYF. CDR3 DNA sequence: TGCGCCAGCAGCTGGGGAGGACGGAGCTCTGGAAACACCATATATTTT.

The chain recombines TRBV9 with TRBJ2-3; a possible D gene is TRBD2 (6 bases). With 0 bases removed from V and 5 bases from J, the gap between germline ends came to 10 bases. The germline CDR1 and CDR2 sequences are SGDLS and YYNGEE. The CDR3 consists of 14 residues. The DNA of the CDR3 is TGTGCCAGCAGCGTAGCGGGAGCAGGAGATACGCAGTATTTT. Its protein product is CASSVAGAGDTQYF.

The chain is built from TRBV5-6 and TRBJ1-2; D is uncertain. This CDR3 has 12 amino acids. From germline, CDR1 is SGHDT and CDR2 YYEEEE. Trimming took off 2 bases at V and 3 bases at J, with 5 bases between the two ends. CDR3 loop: CASSFEDYGYTF. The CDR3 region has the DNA TGTGCCAGCAGCTTTGAAGACTATGGCTACACCTTC.

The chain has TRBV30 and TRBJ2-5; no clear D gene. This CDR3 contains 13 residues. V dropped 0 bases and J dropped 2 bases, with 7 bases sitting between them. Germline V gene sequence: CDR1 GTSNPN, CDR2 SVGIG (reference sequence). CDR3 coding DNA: TGTGCCTGGAGTGTCTCGGGTCAAGAGACCCAGTACTTC. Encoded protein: CAWSVSGQETQYF.

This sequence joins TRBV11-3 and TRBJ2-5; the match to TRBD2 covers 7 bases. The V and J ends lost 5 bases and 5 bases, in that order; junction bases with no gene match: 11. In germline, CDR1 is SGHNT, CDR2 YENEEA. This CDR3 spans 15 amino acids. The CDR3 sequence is CASSPEGRAGETQYF. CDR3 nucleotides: TGTGCCAGCAGCCCAGAGGGGAGGGCCGGGGAGACCCAGTACTTC.

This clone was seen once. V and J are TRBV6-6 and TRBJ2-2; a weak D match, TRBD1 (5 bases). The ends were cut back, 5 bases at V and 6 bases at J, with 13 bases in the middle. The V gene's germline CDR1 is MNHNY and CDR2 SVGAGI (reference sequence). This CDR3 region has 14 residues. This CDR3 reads CASSGANEAGELFF. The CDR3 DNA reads TGTGCCAGCAGTGGGGCAAACGAGGCCGGGGAGCTGTTTTTT.

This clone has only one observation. The CDR3 region is CAWSVRWGNYGYTF. The CDR3 DNA sequence: TGTGCCTGGAGTGTACGATGGGGTAACTATGGCTACACCTTC. The V and J genes are TRBV30 and TRBJ1-2; unclear D gene. The CDR3 contains 14 residues. Looked up from germline, CDR1 is GTSNPN and CDR2 is SVGIG (reference sequence). The V gene lost 0 bases and the J gene lost 1 base, with 9 bases spanning the gap.

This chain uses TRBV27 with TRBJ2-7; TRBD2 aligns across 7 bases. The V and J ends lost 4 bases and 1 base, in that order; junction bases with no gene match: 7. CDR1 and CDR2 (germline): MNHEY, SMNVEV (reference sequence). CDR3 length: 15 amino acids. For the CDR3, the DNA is TGTGCCAGCAGTTGGGGCGGGAGAGGGTCCTACGAGCAGTACTTC. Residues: CASSWGGRGSYEQYF.

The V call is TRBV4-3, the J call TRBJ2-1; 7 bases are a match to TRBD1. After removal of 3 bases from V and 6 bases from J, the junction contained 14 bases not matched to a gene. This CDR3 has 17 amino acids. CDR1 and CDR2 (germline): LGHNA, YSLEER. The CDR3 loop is CASSQELRDSVRNEQFF. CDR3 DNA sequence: TGCGCCAGCAGCCAGGAACTAAGGGACAGTGTACGCAATGAGCAGTTCTTC.

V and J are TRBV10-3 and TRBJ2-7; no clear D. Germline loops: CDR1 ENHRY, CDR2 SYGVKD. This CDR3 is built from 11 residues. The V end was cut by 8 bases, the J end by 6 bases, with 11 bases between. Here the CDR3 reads CAIRRFAEQYV. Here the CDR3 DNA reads TGTGCCATCCGGCGATTTGCCGAGCAGTACGTC.

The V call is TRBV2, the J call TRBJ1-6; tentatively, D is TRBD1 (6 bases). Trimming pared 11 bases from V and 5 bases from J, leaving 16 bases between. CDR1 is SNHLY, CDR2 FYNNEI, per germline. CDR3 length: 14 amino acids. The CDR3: CAQQGPLNNSPLHF. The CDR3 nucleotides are TGTGCCCAACAGGGCCCCCTTAATAATTCACCCCTCCACTTT.

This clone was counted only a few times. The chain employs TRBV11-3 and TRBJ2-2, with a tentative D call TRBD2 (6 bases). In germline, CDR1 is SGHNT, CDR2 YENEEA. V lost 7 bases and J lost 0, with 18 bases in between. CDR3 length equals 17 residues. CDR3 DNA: TGTGCCAGCAACCACCGCGGGGAGATTCCGAACACCGGGGAGCTGTTTTTT. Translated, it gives CASNHRGEIPNTGELFF.

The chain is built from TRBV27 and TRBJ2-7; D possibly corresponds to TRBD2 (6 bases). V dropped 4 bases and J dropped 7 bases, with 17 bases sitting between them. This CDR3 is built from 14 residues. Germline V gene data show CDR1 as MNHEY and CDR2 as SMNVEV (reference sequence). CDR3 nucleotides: TGTGCCAGCAGTTACCGTTCGGGGGTAAGGGAGCAGTACTTC. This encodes CASSYRSGVREQYF.

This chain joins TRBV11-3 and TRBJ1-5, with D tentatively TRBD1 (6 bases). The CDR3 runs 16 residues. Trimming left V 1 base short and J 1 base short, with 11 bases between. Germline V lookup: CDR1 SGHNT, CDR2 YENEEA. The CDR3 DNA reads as TGTGCCAGCAGCTTAGGCCGGACAGTCAGCAATCAGCCCCAGCATTTT. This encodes CASSLGRTVSNQPQHF.

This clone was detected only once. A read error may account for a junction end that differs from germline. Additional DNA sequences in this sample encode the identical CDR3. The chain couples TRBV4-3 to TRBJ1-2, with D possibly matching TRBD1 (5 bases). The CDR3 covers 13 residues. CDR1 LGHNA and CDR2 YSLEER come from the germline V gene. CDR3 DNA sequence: TGCGCCAGCAGCCAAGTGGGGCTCTATGGCTATACCTTC. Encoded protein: CASSQVGLYGYTF.

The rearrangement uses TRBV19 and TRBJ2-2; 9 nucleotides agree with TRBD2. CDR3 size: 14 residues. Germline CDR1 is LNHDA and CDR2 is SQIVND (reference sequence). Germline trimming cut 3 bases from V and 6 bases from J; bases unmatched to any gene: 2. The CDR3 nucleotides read TGTGCCAGTAGTATGGCGGGAGGGGCCGGGGAGCTGTTTTTT. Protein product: CASSMAGGAGELFF.

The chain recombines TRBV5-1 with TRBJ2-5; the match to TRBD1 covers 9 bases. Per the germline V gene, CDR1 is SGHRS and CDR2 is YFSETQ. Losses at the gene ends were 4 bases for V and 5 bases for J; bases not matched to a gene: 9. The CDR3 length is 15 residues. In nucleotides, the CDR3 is TGCGCCAGCAGCCTAACAGGGGGCCGGGTGGAGACCCAGTACTTC. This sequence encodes CASSLTGGRVETQYF.

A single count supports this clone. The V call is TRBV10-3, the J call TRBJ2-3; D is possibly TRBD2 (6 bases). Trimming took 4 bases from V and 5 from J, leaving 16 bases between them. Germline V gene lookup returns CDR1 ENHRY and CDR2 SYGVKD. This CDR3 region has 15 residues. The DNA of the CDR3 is TGTGCCATCAGTGGGGCGGGGATGTTGGGAGATACGCAGTATTTT. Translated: CAISGAGMLGDTQYF.

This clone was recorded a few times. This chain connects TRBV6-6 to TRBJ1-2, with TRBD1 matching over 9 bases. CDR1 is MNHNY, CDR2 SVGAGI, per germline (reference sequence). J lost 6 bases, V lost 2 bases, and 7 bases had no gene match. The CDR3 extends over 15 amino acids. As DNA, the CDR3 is TGTGCCAGCAGTTACGGCACAGGGGGCGCGGATGGCTACACCTTC. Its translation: CASSYGTGGADGYTF.

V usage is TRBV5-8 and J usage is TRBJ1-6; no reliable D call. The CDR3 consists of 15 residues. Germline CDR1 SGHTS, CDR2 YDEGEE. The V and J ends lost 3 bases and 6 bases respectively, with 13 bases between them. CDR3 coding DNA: TGTGCCAGCAGCTCACTTTCGCTTGTTAATTCACCCCTCCACTTT. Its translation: CASSSLSLVNSPLHF.

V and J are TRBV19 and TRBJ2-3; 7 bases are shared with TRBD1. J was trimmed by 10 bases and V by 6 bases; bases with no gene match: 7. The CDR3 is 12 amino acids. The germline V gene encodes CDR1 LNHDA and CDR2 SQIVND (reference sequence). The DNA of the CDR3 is TGTGCCAGTAGCCCCAACAGGGGCGCGCAGTATTTT. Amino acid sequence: CASSPNRGAQYF.

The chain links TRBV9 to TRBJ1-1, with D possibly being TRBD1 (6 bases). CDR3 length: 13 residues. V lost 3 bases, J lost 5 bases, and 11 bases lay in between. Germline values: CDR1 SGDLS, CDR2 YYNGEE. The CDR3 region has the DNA TGTGCCAGCAGCGGGGGGCTATGGACTGAAGCTTTCTTT. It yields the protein CASSGGLWTEAFF.

This chain's CDR3 is CASTPTQENTEAFF. As DNA, the CDR3 is TGTGCCAGCACCCCAACGCAAGAGAACACTGAAGCTTTCTTT. The chain has TRBV9 and TRBJ1-1; D unresolved. Germline values: CDR1 SGDLS, CDR2 YYNGEE. Trimming stripped 6 bases from V and 1 base from J, with 13 bases between. The CDR3 runs to 14 residues.

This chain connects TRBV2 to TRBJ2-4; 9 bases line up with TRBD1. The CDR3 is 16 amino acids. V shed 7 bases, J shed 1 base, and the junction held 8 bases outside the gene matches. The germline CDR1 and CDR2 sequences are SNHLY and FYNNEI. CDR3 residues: CASTGQGRGAKNIQYF. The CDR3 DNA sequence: TGTGCCAGCACAGGACAGGGGAGAGGGGCCAAAAACATTCAGTACTTC. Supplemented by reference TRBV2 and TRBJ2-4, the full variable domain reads EPEVTQTPSHQVTQMGQEVILRCVPISNHLYFYWYRQILGQKVEFLVSFYNNEISEKSEIFDDQFSVERPDGSNFTLKIRSTKLEDSAMYFCASTGQGRGAKNIQYFGAGTRLSVL.

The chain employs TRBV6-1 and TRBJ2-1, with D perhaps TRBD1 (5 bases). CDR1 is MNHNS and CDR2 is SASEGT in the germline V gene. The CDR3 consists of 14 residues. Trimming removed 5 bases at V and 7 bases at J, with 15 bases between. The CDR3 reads CASSTGASGNEQFF. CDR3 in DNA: TGTGCCAGCAGTACTGGGGCTAGTGGAAATGAGCAGTTCTTC.

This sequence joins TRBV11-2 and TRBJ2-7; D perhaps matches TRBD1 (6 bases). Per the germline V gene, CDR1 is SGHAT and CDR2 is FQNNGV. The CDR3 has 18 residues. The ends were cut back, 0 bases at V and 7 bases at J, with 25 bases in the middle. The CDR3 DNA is TGTGCCAGCAGCTTAGATGTCCTCCCAGGGGTTTCACTCGGGGAGCAGTACGTC. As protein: CASSLDVLPGVSLGEQYV.

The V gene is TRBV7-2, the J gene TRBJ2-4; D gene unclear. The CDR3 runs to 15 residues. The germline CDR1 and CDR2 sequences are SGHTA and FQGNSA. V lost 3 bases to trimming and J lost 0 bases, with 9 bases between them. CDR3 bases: TGTGCCAGCAGCTTTGGGGTAGTAGCCAAAAACATTCAGTACTTC. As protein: CASSFGVVAKNIQYF.

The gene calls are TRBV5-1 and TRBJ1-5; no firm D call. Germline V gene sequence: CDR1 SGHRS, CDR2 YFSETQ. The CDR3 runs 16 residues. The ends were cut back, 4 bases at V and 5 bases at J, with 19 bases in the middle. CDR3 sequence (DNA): TGCGCCAGCAGCCCTGAGGGAGCCAGATCAGATCAGCCCCAGCATTTT. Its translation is CASSPEGARSDQPQHF.